This T cell receptor (beta chain) originates from a study of brain T cells in children with intractable seizures. This clone is a singleton in its sample. Its antigen remains unidentified. General observations from the study: Pre-surgery blood may have been undersampled, hiding some clones.

The assay was immunoSEQ multiplex PCR, and TCRdb's table has in-frame clones only and misses some. The sample includes 78,000 or so clones, approximately 89% seen only once; the top ten take approximately 24%. Germline V gives CDR1 SNHLY, CDR2 FYNNEI. The CDR3 sequence is 14 residues long. Trimming removed 7 bases from V and 4 bases from J, with 16 bases in between. Sequencing was performed on peripheral blood, taken at surgery. This chain links TRBV2 with TRBJ1-2, with D possibly TRBD1 on 5 matching bases. The TCR sequence derives from a girl aged 2-15 years with Rasmussen encephalitis and intractable seizures. The CDR3 nucleotides read TGTGCCAGCACTGGGACGTGGGCTGCCTATGGCTACACCTTC. Translation: CASTGTWAAYGYTF.